The clone carrying this TCR beta chain was picked up many times. Its matching antigen is unknown. Naive CD8 T cells were picked out by sorting for CD8+CD4-CCR7+CD45RA+. TCRdb processed the PCR reads anew with MiXCR; each CDR3 protein has one entry. Among under 800,000 distinct CDR3 sequences listed, about 25% were seen once. Germline V gene sequence: CDR1 SGHTA, CDR2 FQGNSA. The CDR3 covers 15 residues. The V and J ends lost 1 base and 7 bases respectively, with 14 bases between them. The data belong to a study of molecular identifiers for immune sequencing clone quantification. General study points: Highly expanded clone sizes could be underestimated by identical TCR molecules sharing a barcode.

The chain combines TRBV7-2 with TRBJ2-1, with D possibly TRBD2 on 7 matching bases. The sequencing input was naive CD8+ T cells from blood, with Jurkat cell RNA spiked in. Noted subset: FACS-sorted CD8+CD4-CCR7+CD45RA+ naive T cells. This TCR was sampled from a human donor in good health. Some libraries in this study had Jurkat cell RNA spiked in. The CDR3 DNA is TGTGCCAGCAGCTTAGGTGGGGGGGCCGTTAATGAGCAGTTCTTC. Encoded protein: CASSLGGGAVNEQFF. The variable domain in full, completed from reference TRBV7-2 and TRBJ2-1, reads GAGVSQSPSNKVTEKGKDVELRCDPISGHTALYWYRQSLGQGLEFLIYFQGNSAPDKSGLPSDRFSAERTGGSVSTLTIQRTQQEDSAVYLCASSLGGGAVNEQFFGPGTRLTVL.